The 32 T cell receptor beta chains below come from one sample, sequenced in a study of identical twins. Using its own MiXCR run on the 5' RACE reads, TCRdb lists one record per CDR3 protein. The repertoire holds under 300,000 distinct CDR3 sequences, with 10% to 15% as singletons. These data also featured in a second study, about yellow fever vaccine responses in identical twins.

The sample taken for sequencing was memory (CD45RO+) T cells sorted from blood. These receptors all stem from a woman aged 18-30 years in good health.

In its sample, this clonotype was seen many times. The chain is built from TRBV5-6 and TRBJ1-1; perhaps TRBD1 as D (5 bases). Germline assignment: CDR1 SGHDT and CDR2 YYEEEE. This CDR3 is built from 12 residues. With 2 bases removed from V and 7 bases from J, the gap between germline ends came to 9 bases. The CDR3 DNA reads TGTGCCAGCAGCTTTGGGGGTGGTGAAGCTTTCTTT. Translating gives CASSFGGGEAFF.

The chain employs TRBV6-1 and TRBJ2-7, with TRBD1 matching 7 bases. After removal of 8 bases from V and 9 bases from J, the junction contained 13 bases not matched to a gene. The CDR3 totals 13 residues. Germline lookup yields CDR1 MNHNS and CDR2 SASEGT. CDR3 sequence reads: CASANIQGYWQYF. DNA for the CDR3: TGTGCCAGCGCCAATATACAGGGGTACTGGCAGTACTTC.

This clonotype has a count of ten or more. This chain joins TRBV11-1 and TRBJ2-2; 7 positions agree with TRBD1. The CDR3 has 16 residues. Per germline, CDR1 SGHAT and CDR2 FQDESV (reference sequence). V was pared by 4 bases and J by 3 bases, with 8 bases of the junction left unmatched. The CDR3 coding sequence is TGTGCCAGCAGCTCCCTCGGGGACAGCTACACCGGGGAGCTGTTTTTT. Amino acids: CASSSLGDSYTGELFF.

The rearrangement joins TRBV20-1 to TRBJ2-7; 10 bases map to TRBD2. Germline V lookup: CDR1 DFQATT, CDR2 SNEGSKA (reference sequence). This CDR3 spans 15 amino acids. V lost 3 bases, J lost 4 bases, and 9 bases stayed unmatched. CDR3 nucleotide sequence: TGCAGTGCTAGCGCGCCGGCTAGCGGGAGTTACGAGCAGTACTTC. Translated, it gives CSASAPASGSYEQYF.

This chain uses TRBV6-4 with TRBJ2-1; possible D gene TRBD1, 5 bases. Trimming left V 2 bases short and J 4 bases short, with 12 bases between. This CDR3 has 15 amino acids. Per the germline V gene, CDR1 is MRHNA and CDR2 is SNTAGT. CDR3 in DNA: TGTGCCAGCAGTGACCCGGACAAGTCTTACAATGAGCAGTTCTTC. It codes for CASSDPDKSYNEQFF.

The chain combines TRBV5-1 with TRBJ2-5; 9 bases align to TRBD2. With V trimmed by 4 bases and J by 0 bases, 7 bases remained unmatched. The length of the CDR3 is 16 residues. Germline-derived CDR1 and CDR2 are SGHRS and YFSETQ. DNA of the CDR3: TGCGCCAGCAGCGTATATAGCGGGAGAGACCAAGAGACCCAGTACTTC. Translation gives CASSVYSGRDQETQYF.

The V call is TRBV20-1, the J call TRBJ2-7; D is unresolved. CDR1 and CDR2 (germline): DFQATT, SNEGSKA (reference sequence). The CDR3 is 14 amino acids. Trimming stripped 1 base from V and 3 bases from J, with 13 bases between. The CDR3 bases are TGCAGTGCTAGAGTCTCTACTAAGGTCTACGAGCAGTACTTC. Amino acid sequence: CSARVSTKVYEQYF.

This clonotype occurred many times. The chain employs TRBV7-2 and TRBJ2-1, with 7 positions matching TRBD2. CDR1 and CDR2 from the germline V gene are SGHTA and FQGNSA. This CDR3 region has 16 residues. V shed 2 bases and J 3 bases; nucleotides not matched to a gene: 7. The CDR3 sequence: CASSLLGAGNYNEQFF. Written as DNA, the CDR3 is TGTGCCAGCAGCTTATTGGGAGCGGGGAACTACAATGAGCAGTTCTTC.

Concerning this clonotype itself: Germline and junction disagree at one end, which may indicate a read error. CDR3 amino acids: CASSQTLRDINYGYTF. The CDR3 region has the DNA TGCGCCAGCAGCCAAACTCTACGCGACATTAACTATGGCTATACCTTC. J is TRBJ1-2 and V is TRBV4-3, with unresolved D. This CDR3 spans 16 amino acids. Germline-derived CDR1 and CDR2 are LGHNA and YSLEER.

The chain is built from TRBV6-5 and TRBJ2-1; D might be TRBD1 (6 bases). The CDR3 covers 13 residues. CDR1 and CDR2 (germline): MNHEY, SVGAGI. Trimming cost V 5 bases and J 8 bases, with 13 bases left between them. CDR3 coding DNA: TGTGCCAGCAGTACTAACAGGGAGTATGAGCAGTTCTTC. Translation: CASSTNREYEQFF.

This clonotype appeared a few times. V is TRBV7-9 and J is TRBJ1-2; the D gene is possibly TRBD1 (6 bases). Trimming took off 5 bases at V and 8 bases at J, with 15 bases between the two ends. CDR1 and CDR2 from the germline V gene are SEHNR and FQNEAQ (reference sequence). The CDR3 runs 13 residues. DNA of the CDR3: TGTGCCAGCAGCAAAGCAGGGGACGGCGGCTACACCTTC. This codes for CASSKAGDGGYTF. The full variable domain, in which reference TRBV7-9 and TRBJ1-2 provide the parts outside the CDR3, is DTGVSQNPRHKITKRGQNVTFRCDPISEHNRLYWYRQTLGQGPEFLTYFQNEAQLEKSRLLSDRFSAERPKGSFSTLEIQRTEQGDSAMYLCASSKAGDGGYTFGSGTRLTVV.

This clonotype is deemed medium-sized. The chain couples TRBV5-1 to TRBJ2-7, with 10 bases fitting TRBD2. The CDR3 spans 15 residues. The germline gives CDR1 SGHRS, CDR2 YFSETQ. V dropped 1 base and J dropped 0; count of bases not matched to a gene: 1. CDR3 DNA: TGCGCCAGCAGCTTGACTAGCGGGGTCTCCTACGAGCAGTACTTC. This sequence encodes CASSLTSGVSYEQYF.

The sample holds a few counts of this clonotype. The V gene is TRBV7-8, the J gene TRBJ2-1; 13 bases align to TRBD2. The CDR3 runs to 17 residues. Per germline, CDR1 SGHVS and CDR2 FQNEAQ. With V trimmed by 5 bases and J by 7 bases, 11 bases remained unmatched. The CDR3 protein is CASSTHAGLAGKNEQFF. The CDR3 DNA reads as TGTGCCAGCAGCACACACGCGGGACTAGCGGGGAAAAATGAGCAGTTCTTC.

The chain has TRBV20-1 and TRBJ2-3, with 15 bases identical to TRBD2. V was clipped by 5 bases and J by 0 bases; unmatched bases: 6. The CDR3 spans 17 residues. CDR1 and CDR2 from the germline V gene are DFQATT and SNEGSKA (reference sequence). CDR3 sequence reads: CSADGTSGGTSTDTQYF. DNA for the CDR3: TGCAGTGCTGACGGGACTAGCGGGGGGACTAGCACAGATACGCAGTATTTT.

The V call is TRBV5-5, the J call TRBJ2-1; possibly TRBD2 for D (6 bases). The CDR3 loop spans 15 amino acids. Trimming removed 0 bases at V and 2 bases at J, with 9 bases between. Germline V gives CDR1 SGHKS, CDR2 YYEKEE (reference sequence). CDR3 DNA: TGTGCCAGCAGCTTGGAAAGGAGGGCCTACAATGAGCAGTTCTTC. As protein: CASSLERRAYNEQFF.

J is TRBJ2-3 and V is TRBV15, with 7 bases fitting TRBD2. The CDR3 is 13 amino acids. The trim removed 4 bases at V and 6 bases at J, leaving 4 bases unmatched. CDR1 LNHNV and CDR2 YYDKDF come from the germline V gene (reference sequence). CDR3: CATSTSLADTQYF. In nucleotides, the CDR3 is TGTGCCACCAGCACTTCACTAGCGGATACGCAGTATTTT.

The genes are TRBV7-8 and TRBJ2-7, with TRBD1 matching over 7 bases. This CDR3 is 15 amino acids long. Germline loops: CDR1 SGHVS, CDR2 FQNEAQ. V was clipped by 1 base and J by 5 bases; unmatched bases: 8. The CDR3 nucleotides read TGTGCCAGCAGCTTAGTTCCCACAGGGGACCACGAGCAGTACTTC. Protein sequence: CASSLVPTGDHEQYF.

This clonotype has ten or more counts. The CDR3 region is CASRLAGTDTQYF. In DNA, the CDR3 is TGTGCCAGCAGACTAGCGGGCACAGATACGCAGTATTTT. This chain connects TRBV3-1 to TRBJ2-3; 8 bases match TRBD2. J gave up 1 base and V 6 bases, and 0 bases lay outside the gene matches. Germline assignment: CDR1 LGHDT and CDR2 YNNKEL (reference sequence). This CDR3 is 13 amino acids long.

This clonotype was counted a few times. The CDR3 protein is CASRTSGNNEQFF. The CDR3 nucleotides read TGTGCCAGCAGGACTAGCGGAAACAATGAGCAGTTCTTC. This chain connects TRBV6-1 to TRBJ2-1; 9 nucleotides line up with TRBD2. The CDR3 covers 13 residues. Germline CDR1 MNHNS, CDR2 SASEGT. Unmatched junction bases numbered 2, after V lost 6 bases and J lost 5 bases.

In this sample, this clonotype turned up a few times. The V and J genes are TRBV7-2 and TRBJ2-3; the D gene could be TRBD1 or TRBD2 (5 bases each). Per germline, CDR1 SGHTA and CDR2 FQGNSA. The CDR3 consists of 14 residues. V gave up 5 bases and J gave up 7 bases, with 16 bases separating them. As DNA, the CDR3 is TGTGCCAGCAGCCCTGACAGCGGTTATAATACGCAGTATTTT. Protein product: CASSPDSGYNTQYF.

The V call is TRBV7-2, the J call TRBJ2-3; a possible D gene is TRBD2 (6 bases). The CDR3 is 14 residues long. Trimming left V 5 bases short and J 10 bases short, with 19 bases between. Germline-derived CDR1 and CDR2 are SGHTA and FQGNSA. This CDR3 is CASSPLFSGGAQYF. DNA for the CDR3: TGTGCCAGCAGCCCTCTTTTTTCCGGCGGGGCGCAGTATTTT.

V gene TRBV3-1 combines with J gene TRBJ2-7; 7 bases line up with TRBD2. This CDR3 has 15 residues. V gave up 4 bases and J gave up 2 bases; unmatched junction bases: 8. CDR1 and CDR2 (germline): LGHDT, YNNKEL (reference sequence). The chain's CDR3 is CASSPLASGTYEQYF. The CDR3 DNA reads TGTGCCAGCAGCCCCCTTGCTAGCGGAACCTACGAGCAGTACTTC.

This clonotype has ten or more counts. A junction boundary mismatches the germline segment, possibly from a read error. The chain employs TRBV3-1 and TRBJ1-6; possibly TRBD1 for D (6 bases). CDR3 length: 15 residues. Germline V gene sequence: CDR1 LGHDT, CDR2 YNNKEL (reference sequence). CDR3 nucleotides: TGTGCCAGCAACCAAGGACAGTCCTATAATTCACCCCTCCACTTT. This codes for CASNQGQSYNSPLHF.

Ten or more counts support this clonotype. The chain is built from TRBV7-6 and TRBJ1-4; 8 bases are shared with TRBD1. CDR3 length equals 13 residues. Unmatched junction bases numbered 2, after V lost 3 bases and J lost 8 bases. Germline values: CDR1 SGHVS, CDR2 FNYEAQ. CDR3 nucleotide sequence: TGTGCCAGCAGCTTCGGACAGGGAGAAAAACTGTTTTTT. Encoded protein: CASSFGQGEKLFF.

This clonotype was observed once. The V call is TRBV6-1, the J call TRBJ2-3; 7 bases are a match to TRBD2. CDR1 is MNHNS and CDR2 is SASEGT in the germline V gene. This CDR3 contains 16 residues. The trim removed 0 bases at V and 0 bases at J, leaving 3 bases unmatched. The CDR3 DNA reads as TGTGCCAGCAGTGAAGCGAGGGGACTAAGCACAGATACGCAGTATTTT. Protein product: CASSEARGLSTDTQYF.

This clonotype showed up many times. V gene TRBV7-9 combines with J gene TRBJ1-1, with D possibly being TRBD1 (5 bases). Germline lookup yields CDR1 SEHNR and CDR2 FQNEAQ (reference sequence). This CDR3 is built from 13 residues. V was shortened by 5 bases and J by 8 bases, with 15 bases between the two germline ends. This CDR3 reads CASSPRQSLEAFF. The CDR3 coding sequence is TGTGCCAGCAGCCCTCGACAGTCCCTCGAAGCTTTCTTT.

The V call is TRBV15, the J call TRBJ2-2; no clear D gene. CDR3 length: 18 residues. V dropped 0 bases and J dropped 3 bases, with 17 bases sitting between them. Germline-derived CDR1 and CDR2 are LNHNV and YYDKDF (reference sequence). The CDR3 nucleotides read TGTGCCACCAGCAGAGATAAAAGTTTGGGTGCCTACACCGGGGAGCTGTTTTTT. This translates into CATSRDKSLGAYTGELFF.

In this sample, this clonotype turned up many times. V gene TRBV29-1 combines with J gene TRBJ2-5, with TRBD2 matching over 8 bases. Trimming removed 4 bases from V and 5 bases from J; junction bases left unmatched: 3. The CDR3 runs to 12 residues. In germline, CDR1 is SQVTM, CDR2 ANQGSEA. Here the CDR3 DNA reads TGCAGCGTTGCGGGAGGGCCGGAGACCCAGTACTTC. Translated, it gives CSVAGGPETQYF.

The sample holds a few counts of this clonotype. The J gene is TRBJ2-7, the V gene TRBV6-1; TRBD2 agrees at 11 bases. The CDR3 is 16 residues long. Germline trimming cut 4 bases from V and 4 bases from J; bases unmatched to any gene: 9. The germline V gene encodes CDR1 MNHNS and CDR2 SASEGT. CDR3 region: CASSVRTSGRMYEQYF. DNA of the CDR3: TGTGCCAGCAGTGTTCGAACTAGCGGGAGAATGTACGAGCAGTACTTC.

V usage is TRBV6-2 or TRBV6-3 and J usage is TRBJ1-1; the D is unclear. CDR1 and CDR2 from the germline V gene are MNHEY and SVGEGT. The length of the CDR3 is 13 residues. The V end lost 2 bases, the J end lost 1 base, and 5 bases lay between the germline ends. CDR3: CASSYHENTEAFF. DNA of the CDR3: TGTGCCAGCAGTTACCATGAGAACACTGAAGCTTTCTTT.

This clonotype was seen more than once but under ten times. This chain connects TRBV6-5 to TRBJ2-6, with D hard to call. CDR1 MNHEY and CDR2 SVGAGI come from the germline V gene. This CDR3 region has 17 residues. V gave up 0 bases and J gave up 0 bases, with 9 bases separating them. CDR3 DNA sequence: TGTGCCAGCAGTTACTCGGGCACCCGCTCTGGGGCCAACGTCCTGACTTTC. Protein: CASSYSGTRSGANVLTF.

In its sample, this clonotype was seen many times. The chain links TRBV7-8 to TRBJ2-1; D unclear. This CDR3 contains 16 residues. Germline CDR1 reads SGHVS; CDR2 reads FQNEAQ. V was trimmed by 4 bases and J by 3 bases, leaving 16 bases between them. The chain's CDR3 is CASSSNSAPLYNEQFF. The CDR3, as DNA: TGTGCCAGCAGCTCGAATTCAGCCCCGCTCTACAATGAGCAGTTCTTC.